This T cell receptor beta chain was sequenced in a study of T cells in tuberculosis. CDR1 and CDR2 (germline): SGHRS, YFSETQ. V was pared by 3 bases and J by 3 bases, with 18 bases between. This CDR3 comprises 16 residues. Sequencing used immunoSEQ multiplex PCR; TCRdb keeps in-frame clones, though not all of them. The sample has some 30,000 clones, approximately 90% seen once. Time point: new active TB diagnosis, blood taken before or within 7 days of starting treatment. The TCR comes from an adult with tuberculosis. The sample consisted of PBMCs, taken at tuberculosis diagnosis. The chain joins TRBV5-1 to TRBJ1-2, with D possibly matching TRBD1 (5 bases). In DNA form, the CDR3 reads TGCGCCAGCAGCTGGGGGGATAGGATCTTGGACTATGGCTACACCTTC. Protein product: CASSWGDRILDYGYTF.